This T cell receptor beta chain was retrieved from a study of T cells in Graves' hyperthyroidism and ophthalmopathy. Study-level findings and limits: Most clonotypes expanded in thyroid above 0.001 were likewise present in blood. The model predicted ophthalmopathy a median around six months before onset.

Authors of the study amplified TCR beta CDR3 regions from RNA transcripts. The HTBI primer set was used in a first-round RT-PCR of the TCR CDR3. TCRdb re-called the multiplex PCR reads with MiXCR, one entry per CDR3 protein. The sample yields a few hundred thousand distinct CDR3 sequences, approximately 15% seen once. Ophthalmopathy patients had moderate-to-severe active disease, CAS ≥3, NOSPECS ≥4, and disease duration under 3 months. Diagnosis rested on symptoms, serum thyroxine and TRAb, thyroid ultrasound, and orbital computed tomography. The CDR3 length is 15 residues. The V segment lost 4 bases and the J segment 7 bases; nucleotides outside the gene matches: 4. Germline-derived CDR1 and CDR2 are SGHNT and YYREEE (reference sequence). A word on this clonotype: Its specificity is unknown.

The sequence came from a woman aged 40 to 50 with Graves' ophthalmopathy. V is TRBV5-4 and J is TRBJ1-6, with 11 bases matching TRBD1. The sequencing input was blood. DNA of the CDR3: TGTGCCAGCAGCATCCGGGACAGGGGGAATTCACCCCTCCACTTT. Translation: CASSIRDRGNSPLHF.